Below, 8 T cell receptor beta chains from the same sample are listed, as sequenced in a study of cytomegalovirus exposure and HLA in healthy donors. PCR amplification relied on 60 Vbeta primers (plus 13 Jbeta primers). Generated by immunoSEQ multiplex PCR, the TCRdb table keeps only in-frame clones and is missing some. The sample yields about 200,000 clones, over 60% seen once. Sequenced: PBMCs. The receptors stem from a woman aged 40 to 50 in good health and CMV-seronegative.

This sequence joins TRBV27 and TRBJ1-1; the D gene is possibly TRBD1 (5 bases). The CDR3 extends over 14 amino acids. CDR1 and CDR2 (germline): MNHEY, SMNVEV (reference sequence). Between the trimmed V and J ends, which lost 3 bases and 3 bases, there was a span of 11 bases. This CDR3 reads CASSFLAGHTEAFF. CDR3 sequence (DNA): TGTGCCAGCAGTTTTCTCGCAGGGCACACTGAAGCTTTCTTT.

Comments on this clone: This sample includes further DNA sequences coding for the same CDR3. The chain links TRBV11-2 to TRBJ2-5; 8 bases are shared with TRBD2. Germline loops: CDR1 SGHAT, CDR2 FQNNGV. The junction had 8 bases not matched to a gene; V was cut back by 5 bases and J by 0 bases. This CDR3 spans 16 amino acids. The CDR3 reads CASSPRLAPNQETQYF. The CDR3 nucleotides read TGTGCCAGCAGCCCCCGACTAGCGCCTAACCAAGAGACCCAGTACTTC.

The chain joins TRBV7-2 to TRBJ2-1; TRBD2 matches at 8 bases. The length of the CDR3 is 15 residues. Germline V gene lookup returns CDR1 SGHTA and CDR2 FQGNSA. V lost 11 bases to trimming and J lost 0 bases; unmatched junction nucleotides: 9. CDR3 amino acids: CAGGREASSYNEQFF. CDR3 DNA: TGTGCCGGAGGGCGGGAGGCAAGCTCCTACAATGAGCAGTTCTTC.

V is TRBV6-5 and J is TRBJ2-1; 10 positions agree with TRBD2. After removal of 5 bases from V and 9 bases from J, the junction contained 1 base not matched to a gene. This CDR3 has 12 amino acids. Germline CDR1 and CDR2: MNHEY and SVGAGI. The CDR3 DNA reads TGTGCCAGCAGTCCTAGCGGGGGTGAGCAGTTCTTC. Translating it yields CASSPSGGEQFF.

The rearrangement links TRBV7-9 to TRBJ2-3, with TRBD2 identical over 12 bases. In germline, CDR1 is SEHNR, CDR2 FQNEAQ (reference sequence). With V trimmed by 5 bases and J by 0 bases, 6 bases remained unmatched. The length of the CDR3 is 17 residues. CDR3 sequence (DNA): TGTGCCAGCAGCCCCAGGACTAGCGGGATTAGCACAGATACGCAGTATTTT. Translation: CASSPRTSGISTDTQYF.

The rearrangement uses TRBV6-4 and TRBJ1-1; 9 nucleotides agree with TRBD1. The germline V gene has CDR1 MRHNA and CDR2 SNTAGT. Trimming took 5 bases from V and 6 from J; bases not matched to a gene: 7. This CDR3 region has 14 residues. The CDR3 DNA reads TGTGCCAGCAGTAGGGACAGGGAAGGCGCTGAAGCTTTCTTT. Protein sequence: CASSRDREGAEAFF.

This chain links TRBV4-1 with TRBJ2-4; D possibly corresponds to TRBD1 (6 bases). V dropped 1 base and J dropped 8 bases, with 12 bases sitting between them. Germline V gives CDR1 MGHRA, CDR2 YSYEKL. The CDR3 spans 14 residues. The CDR3 loop is CASSQAEGGDIQYF. The CDR3 region has the DNA TGCGCCAGCAGCCAAGCGGAAGGGGGAGACATTCAGTACTTC.

The chain is built from TRBV27 and TRBJ2-7, with TRBD1 matching over 7 bases. The CDR3 is 15 residues long. The V gene's germline CDR1 is MNHEY and CDR2 SMNVEV (reference sequence). V gave up 4 bases and J gave up 4 bases; unmatched junction bases: 10. The CDR3 is CASSYQWTGPYEQYV. In nucleotides, the CDR3 is TGTGCCAGCAGTTACCAGTGGACAGGCCCGTACGAGCAGTACGTC.